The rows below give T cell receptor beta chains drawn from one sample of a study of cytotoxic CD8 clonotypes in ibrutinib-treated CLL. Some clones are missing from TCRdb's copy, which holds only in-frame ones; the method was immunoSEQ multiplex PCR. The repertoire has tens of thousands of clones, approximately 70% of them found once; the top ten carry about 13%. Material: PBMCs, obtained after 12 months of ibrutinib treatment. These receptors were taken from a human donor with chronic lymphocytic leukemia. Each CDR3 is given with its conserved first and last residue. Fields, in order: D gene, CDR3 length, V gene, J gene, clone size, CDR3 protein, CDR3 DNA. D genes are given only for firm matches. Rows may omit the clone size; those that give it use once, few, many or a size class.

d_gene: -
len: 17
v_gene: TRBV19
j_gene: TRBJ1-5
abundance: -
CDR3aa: CASQNPRSGSSNQPQHF
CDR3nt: TGTGCCAGTCAGAACCCACGGTCGGGGTCGAGCAATCAGCCCCAGCATTTT

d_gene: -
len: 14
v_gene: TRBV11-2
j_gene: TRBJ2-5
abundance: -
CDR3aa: CASSLGGSQETQYF
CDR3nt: TGTGCCAGCAGCTTAGGGGGCTCCCAAGAGACCCAGTACTTC

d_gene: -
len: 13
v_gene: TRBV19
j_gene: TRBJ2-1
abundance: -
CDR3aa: CASSIFSGPEQFF
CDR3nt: TGTGCCAGTAGTATTTTCTCGGGCCCTGAGCAGTTCTTC

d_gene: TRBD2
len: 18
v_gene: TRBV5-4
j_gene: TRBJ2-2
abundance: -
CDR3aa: CASSLSGTSGRRAGELFF
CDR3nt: TGTGCCAGCAGCTTGTCCGGGACTAGCGGGAGGAGGGCCGGGGAGCTGTTTTTT

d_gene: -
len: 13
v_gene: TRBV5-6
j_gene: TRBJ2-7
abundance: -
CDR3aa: CATHGQGNYEQYF
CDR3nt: TGTGCAACCCACGGGCAGGGTAACTACGAGCAGTACTTC

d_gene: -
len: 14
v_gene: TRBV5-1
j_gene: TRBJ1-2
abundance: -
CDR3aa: CASSLDRAGNGYTF
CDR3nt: TGCGCCAGCAGCTTGGACAGGGCCGGGAATGGCTACACCTTC

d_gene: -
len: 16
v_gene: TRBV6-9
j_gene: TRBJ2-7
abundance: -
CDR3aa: CASSPLIQGRRYEQYF
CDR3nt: TGTGCCAGCAGCCCTTTAATCCAGGGAAGGAGGTACGAGCAGTACTTC

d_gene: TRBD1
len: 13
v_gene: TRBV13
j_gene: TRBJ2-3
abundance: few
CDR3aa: CASSRTGVDTQYF
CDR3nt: TGTGCCAGCAGCCGTACAGGGGTAGATACGCAGTATTTT

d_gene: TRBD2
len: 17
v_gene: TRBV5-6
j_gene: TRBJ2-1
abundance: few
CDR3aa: CASSLGLAGDSYNEQFF
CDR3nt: TGTGCCAGCAGCTTGGGACTAGCGGGAGATTCCTACAATGAGCAGTTCTTC

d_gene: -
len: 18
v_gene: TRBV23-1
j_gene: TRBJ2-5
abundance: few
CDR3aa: CASSQSVWGGTLQETQYF
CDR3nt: TGCGCCAGCAGTCAATCGGTCTGGGGCGGGACACTCCAAGAGACCCAGTACTTC

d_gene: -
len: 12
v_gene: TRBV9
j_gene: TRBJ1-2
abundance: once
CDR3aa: CASSVNRDGYTF
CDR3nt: TGTGCCAGCAGCGTCAACAGGGATGGCTACACCTTC

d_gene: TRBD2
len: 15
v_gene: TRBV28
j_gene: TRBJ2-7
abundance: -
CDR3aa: CASSRVAGGHYEQYF
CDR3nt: TGTGCCAGCAGCAGGGTAGCGGGGGGTCACTACGAGCAGTACTTC

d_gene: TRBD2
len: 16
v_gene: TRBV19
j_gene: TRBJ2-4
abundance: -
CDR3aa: CASSTRTSGSSNIQYF
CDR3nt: TGTGCCAGTAGTACGAGGACTAGCGGGAGTTCGAACATTCAGTACTTC

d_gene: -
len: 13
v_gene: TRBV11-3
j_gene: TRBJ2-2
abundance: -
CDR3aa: CASSLGDTGELFF
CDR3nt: TGTGCCAGCAGCTTGGGGGACACCGGGGAGCTGTTTTTT

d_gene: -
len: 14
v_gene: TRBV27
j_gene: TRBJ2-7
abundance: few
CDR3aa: CASRSRTLRGEQYF
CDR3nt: TGTGCCAGCAGAAGCCGCACCCTGAGGGGCGAGCAGTACTTC

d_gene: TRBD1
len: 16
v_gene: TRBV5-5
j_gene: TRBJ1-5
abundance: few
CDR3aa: CASSTGTGGINQPQHF
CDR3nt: TGTGCCAGCAGCACCGGGACAGGGGGCATCAATCAGCCCCAGCATTTT

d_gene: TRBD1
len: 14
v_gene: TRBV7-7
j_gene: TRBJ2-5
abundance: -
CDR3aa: CASSVGQGLETQYF
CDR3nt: TGTGCCAGCAGCGTGGGACAGGGACTGGAGACCCAGTACTTC

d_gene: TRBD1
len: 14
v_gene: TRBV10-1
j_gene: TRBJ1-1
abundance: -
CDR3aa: CASTTGDLNTEAFF
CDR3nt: TGCGCCAGCACCACAGGGGATTTGAACACTGAAGCTTTCTTT

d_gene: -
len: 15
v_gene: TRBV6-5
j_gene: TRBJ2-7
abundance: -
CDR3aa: CASSYEGVGPSEQYF
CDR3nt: TGTGCCAGCAGTTACGAGGGGGTGGGACCTTCCGAGCAGTACTTC

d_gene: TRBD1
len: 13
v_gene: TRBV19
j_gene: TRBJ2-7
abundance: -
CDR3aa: CASSTTQGLEQYF
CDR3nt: TGTGCCAGTAGTACCACACAGGGGCTCGAGCAGTACTTC

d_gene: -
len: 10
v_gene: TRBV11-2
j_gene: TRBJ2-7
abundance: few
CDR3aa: CASSLYEQYF
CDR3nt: TGTGCCAGCAGCCTCTACGAGCAGTACTTC

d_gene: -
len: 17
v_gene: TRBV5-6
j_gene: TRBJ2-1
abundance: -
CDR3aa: CASSSGEIRLSYNEQFF
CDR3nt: TGTGCCAGCAGCTCGGGGGAGATACGCCTCTCCTACAATGAGCAGTTCTTC

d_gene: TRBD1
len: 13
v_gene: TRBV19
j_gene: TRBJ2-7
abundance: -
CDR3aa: CASTPRQGGEQYF
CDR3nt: TGTGCCAGTACCCCCCGACAGGGGGGAGAGCAGTACTTC

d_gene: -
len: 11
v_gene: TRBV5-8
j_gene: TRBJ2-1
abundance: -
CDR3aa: CASSLRNEQFF
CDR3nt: TGTGCCAGCAGCCTACGGAATGAGCAGTTCTTC

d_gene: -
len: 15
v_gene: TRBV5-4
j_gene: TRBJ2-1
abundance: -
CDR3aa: CASSLWDQFNDEQFF
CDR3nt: TGTGCCAGCAGCTTATGGGACCAATTCAACGATGAGCAGTTCTTC

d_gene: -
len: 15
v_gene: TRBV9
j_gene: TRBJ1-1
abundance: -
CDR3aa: CASSIDSLLNTEAFF
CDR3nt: TGTGCCAGCAGCATAGACAGTCTACTGAACACTGAAGCTTTCTTT

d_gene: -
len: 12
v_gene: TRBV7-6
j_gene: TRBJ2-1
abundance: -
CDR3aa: CASSPSADEQFF
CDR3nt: TGTGCCAGCAGCCCTAGCGCAGATGAGCAGTTCTTC

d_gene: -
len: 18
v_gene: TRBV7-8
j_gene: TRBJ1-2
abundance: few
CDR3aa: CASSLSSSTGTRGYGYTF
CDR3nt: TGTGCCAGCAGCCTTAGTTCATCCACCGGGACCCGAGGATATGGCTACACCTTC

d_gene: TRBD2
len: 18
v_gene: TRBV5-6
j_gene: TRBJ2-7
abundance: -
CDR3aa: CASSSLRTSGRTSSEQYF
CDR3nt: TGTGCCAGCAGCTCTCTTAGGACTAGCGGGAGGACAAGTAGCGAGCAGTACTTC